This T cell receptor (beta chain) appears in the sequencing data of a study of shared clonotypes between healthy human individuals. Libraries were prepared by immunoSEQ multiplex PCR; TCRdb keeps only in-frame clonotypes and omits some of them. In the table there are 550,000 to 850,000 clones, less than 85% of which are singletons. Germline lookup yields CDR1 SGHVS and CDR2 FNYEAQ. The V segment lost 5 bases and the J segment 5 bases; nucleotides outside the gene matches: 13. This CDR3 is 17 amino acids long. This receptor was identified in a woman under 40 in good health. This chain uses TRBV7-6 with TRBJ2-5; TRBD2 matches 11 bases. The sequencing sample was made of memory CD4+ T cells sorted from blood. Subset: CD45RA-negative fraction. The CDR3 nucleotides are TGTGCCAGCAGCCTAGGAGGTAGCGGGAGGGCCAGGGAGACCCAGTACTTC. Protein sequence: CASSLGGSGRARETQYF.